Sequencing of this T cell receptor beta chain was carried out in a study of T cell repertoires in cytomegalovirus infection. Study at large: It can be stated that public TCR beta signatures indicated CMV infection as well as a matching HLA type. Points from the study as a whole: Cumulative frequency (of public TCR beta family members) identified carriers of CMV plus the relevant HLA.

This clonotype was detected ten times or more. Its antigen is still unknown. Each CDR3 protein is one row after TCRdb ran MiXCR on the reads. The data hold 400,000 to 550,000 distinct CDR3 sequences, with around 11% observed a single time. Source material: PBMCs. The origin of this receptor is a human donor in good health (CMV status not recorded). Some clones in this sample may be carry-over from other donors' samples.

Here the CDR3 reads CASSFSVTDTQYF. The CDR3 DNA reads TGTGCCAGCAGTTTCAGCGTGACAGATACGCAGTATTTT. The V gene is TRBV28, the J gene TRBJ2-3; no clear D. The V and J ends lost 3 bases and 3 bases respectively, with 7 bases between them. This CDR3 has 13 amino acids. Looked up from germline, CDR1 is MDHEN and CDR2 is SYDVKM.